This note documents a single T cell receptor beta chain sequence. Its binding antigen is unknown. Base qualities are not provided; no much larger clone lies one nucleotide away. The trial excluded patients who had a history of autoimmune disease or who were on systemic immunosuppression. Peripheral blood for TCR sequencing was collected from all dose cohorts at baseline, on cycle 4 day 1, and on cycle 7 day 1. Samples were obtained from an open-label, multicenter, first-in-human phase I dose-escalation trial of ivuxolimab. Adults with locally advanced or metastatic melanoma, renal cell carcinoma, hepatocellular carcinoma or head and neck squamous cell carcinoma were enrolled in the trial. Before TCR sequencing, CD4+ and CD8+ T cells were separately sorted from peripheral blood. The sample comes from a study of OX40 agonist ivuxolimab in advanced cancers. In terms of the full investigation: The costimulatory receptor OX40 (CD134) was targeted by ivuxolimab, a fully human IgG2 agonistic monoclonal antibody. Intravenous ivuxolimab was administered to patients every 2 weeks at six dose levels: 0.01, 0.1, 0.3, 1.5, 3 and 10 mg/kg. Of the approximately 50 patients in dose escalation, about 20 had hepatocellular carcinoma, approximately 15 had melanoma, 9 had renal cell carcinoma and 9 had head and neck cancer. The dose-escalation cohort was roughly 87% male with a mean age of about 60 years, ranging from roughly 20 to 80. Patients were allowed to have had prior anti-PD-1, anti-PD-L1 or anti-CTLA-4 therapy, and approximately 40% of the dose-escalation patients had been treated with checkpoint inhibitors. Partial responses occurred in three dose-escalation patients, of whom one had hepatocellular carcinoma and two had cutaneous melanoma. Peripheral TCRbeta sequencing aimed to test whether ivuxolimab altered TCR sequence diversity and caused clonal T-cell expansion. The paper reports the monotherapy dose-escalation portion (N = 52 patients) of the phase I ivuxolimab trial. Points the paper makes about the study in general: At doses from 0.1 to 3.0 mg/kg, clonal expansion was seen in both CD4+ and CD8+ blood T cells between baseline and week 6. In the 0.1-3.0 mg/kg groups, partial responders were among the patients with the lowest normalized peripheral clonal expansion, particularly in CD8+ T cells. On average, CD8+ T cells showed more expanded clones than CD4+ T cells after ivuxolimab. Which antigens the clonally expanded peripheral T cells were specific for was not determined. Low levels of normalized T-cell clonal expansion were also shown by some nonresponding patients.

For sequencing of the TCRbeta CDR3 region, genomic DNA was extracted from the sorted cells. The immunoSEQ Assay was used for sequencing of TCRbeta CDR3 regions. Here the immuneACCESS table is served through TCRdb, limited to in-frame sequences with V and J called. Missing clones are a known gap in these copies; in checked studies unresolved V genes cover under half, and the rest lacks a known reason. In this sample the table shows tens of thousands of clones, over 80% of which occur a single time. The top ten hold under 7% of the sample. Here the sequenced sample was CD4+ or CD8+ T cells sorted from blood, taken in a trial of the OX40 agonist ivuxolimab. The sequence derives from an adult with an advanced solid tumor such as melanoma, head and neck, liver or kidney cancer.

The CDR3 loop reads CASSFAPGQGTPYEQYV. The nucleotides read TGTGCCAGCAGCTTCGCACCGGGACAGGGAACCCCCTACGAGCAGTACGTC. The V and J segments used are TRBV5-6 and TRBJ2-7; 9 bases in between match TRBD1. Reading from cysteine to valine, the CDR3 counts 17 amino acids. Only CDR3 DNA remains: 51 bases, in frame from the first base. CDR1 and CDR2 were assigned from the germline V gene as SGHDT and YYEEEE. Trimming takes 2 bases off V and 2 bases off J; junction bases not matched to a gene: 11.